This T cell receptor (beta chain) derives from a study of blood T cell repertoires in COVID-19. Study-level information: T cells, B-cell-depleted T cells, or PBMCs provided the cDNA or gDNA that served as material.

Authors' processing steps: Reference gene primer amplification gave estimated nucleated cell counts. Here immunoSEQ multiplex PCR was the method, and the copy in TCRdb shows in-frame clones only, minus some. For V, J and clone size, that table is used; D and trimming come from the DNA. The data hold roughly 250,000 clones, with over 80% observed a single time. This clonotype was obtained from a woman between 18 and 29 years old who had recovered from COVID-19. What was sequenced was PBMCs or T cells enriched from blood (not recorded which).

CDR3 protein: CASSTEIAGGSNEQFF. The CDR3 DNA reads TGCGCCAGCAGCACCGAAATAGCGGGAGGTTCAAATGAGCAGTTCTTC. This chain uses TRBV5-1 with TRBJ2-1, with TRBD2 matching 10 bases. Trimming cost V 4 bases and J 7 bases; bases outside gene matches: 11. This CDR3 is built from 16 residues. Germline-derived CDR1 and CDR2 are SGHRS and YFSETQ.